Each of the 9 T cell receptor beta chains below was sequenced from the same sample in a study of long-term antiretroviral therapy in people with HIV. The authors ran the immunoSEQ assay, v3.0, at survey level. Assay: immunoSEQ multiplex PCR; the TCRdb copy retains only in-frame clones and omits some. This sample has roughly 16,000 clones; almost 80% occur once, and the top ten carry 10% to 13%. The material sequenced was unsorted PBMCs, taken 2.3 years after starting antiretroviral therapy. These TCRs come from a middle-aged woman with HIV.

The chain uses TRBV5-1 and TRBJ2-7, with D tentatively TRBD1 (5 bases). The germline V and J ends were trimmed by 0 bases and 7 bases, with 23 bases remaining between them. The CDR3 sequence is 17 residues long. The germline gives CDR1 SGHRS, CDR2 YFSETQ. The CDR3 protein is CASSLAGAAGPSQEQYF. For the CDR3, the DNA is TGCGCCAGCAGCTTGGCTGGGGCGGCTGGGCCGTCTCAAGAGCAGTACTTC.

The chain couples TRBV11-3 to TRBJ2-1; 8 positions agree with TRBD2. CDR1 and CDR2 from the germline V gene are SGHNT and YENEEA. CDR3 length equals 15 residues. With V trimmed by 3 bases and J by 9 bases, 10 bases remained unmatched. CDR3 coding DNA: TGTGCCAGCAGCTTCCGGGGGGGACCTTCGGTTGAGCAGTTCTTC. The encoded protein is CASSFRGGPSVEQFF.

The chain combines TRBV6-1 with TRBJ2-2; D perhaps matches TRBD1 (6 bases). The germline V and J ends were trimmed by 2 bases and 6 bases, with 13 bases remaining between them. CDR3 size: 15 residues. CDR1 is MNHNS and CDR2 is SASEGT in the germline V gene. As DNA, the CDR3 is TGTGCCAGCAGTGAATGGGGAGAGGGGGCCGGGGAGCTGTTTTTT. It specifies CASSEWGEGAGELFF.

The J gene is TRBJ2-7, the V gene TRBV7-2, with D possibly called TRBD1 or TRBD2 (5 bases each). The V gene's germline CDR1 is SGHTA and CDR2 FQGNSA. This CDR3 contains 13 residues. V lost 6 bases and J 2 bases, leaving 11 bases between the germline ends. The CDR3 region is CASRPGTAYEQYF. The CDR3 DNA sequence: TGTGCCAGCAGACCCGGGACGGCCTACGAGCAGTACTTC. The full variable domain, in which reference TRBV7-2 and TRBJ2-7 provide the parts outside the CDR3, is GAGVSQSPSNKVTEKGKDVELRCDPISGHTALYWYRQSLGQGLEFLIYFQGNSAPDKSGLPSDRFSAERTGGSVSTLTIQRTQQEDSAVYLCASRPGTAYEQYFGPGTRLTVT.

The V call is TRBV30, the J call TRBJ1-1; 9 bases are shared with TRBD1. With V trimmed by 5 bases and J by 4 bases, 5 bases remained unmatched. Per the germline V gene, CDR1 is GTSNPN and CDR2 is SVGIG (reference sequence). The CDR3 spans 13 residues. CDR3 DNA: TGTGCCTGGTCCGGGGACAGGGCCACTGAAGCTTTCTTT. It translates to CAWSGDRATEAFF.

The CDR3 loop reads CASSLGGVNSPLHF. The CDR3 bases are TGTGCCAGCAGTTTGGGGGGGGTAAATTCACCCCTCCACTTT. The chain is built from TRBV27 and TRBJ1-6; D may be TRBD1 (5 bases). V lost 3 bases and J lost 7, with 10 bases in between. Germline V gives CDR1 MNHEY, CDR2 SMNVEV (reference sequence). The CDR3 runs to 14 residues.

This rearrangement joins TRBV6-6 to TRBJ1-3; no clear D. Looked up from germline, CDR1 is MNHNY and CDR2 is SVGAGI (reference sequence). CDR3 size: 16 residues. Trimming removed 0 bases from V and 0 bases from J, with 9 bases in between. CDR3 in DNA: TGTGCCAGCAGTTACTCAGACGCCAGCTCTGGAAACACCATATATTTT. This codes for CASSYSDASSGNTIYF.

This chain links TRBV11-3 with TRBJ2-3; the D gene is possibly TRBD2 (5 bases). The CDR3 totals 14 residues. V was cut by 3 bases and J by 5 bases, with 12 bases left in between. Looked up from germline, CDR1 is SGHNT and CDR2 is YENEEA. The CDR3 loop is CASSLPLELDTQYF. The CDR3, as DNA: TGTGCCAGCAGCTTGCCACTAGAACTAGATACGCAGTATTTT.

A single count supports this clone. V gene TRBV11-3 combines with J gene TRBJ1-1; 10 nucleotides match TRBD1. Losses at the gene ends were 2 bases for V and 5 bases for J; bases not matched to a gene: 8. The CDR3 sequence is 16 residues long. Germline V gene sequence: CDR1 SGHNT, CDR2 YENEEA. CDR3 region: CASSLRGTGEETEAFF. The CDR3 DNA reads as TGTGCCAGCAGCTTACGAGGGACAGGGGAGGAGACTGAAGCTTTCTTT.